This TCR beta chain was captured by sequencing in a study of human T cells and chemical hapten exposure (dated by TCRdb to the early 2020s). Broadly, across the study: For sensitization, 2% DPC in acetone was applied to a roughly 2 cm by roughly 2 cm area of upper inner arm skin. Peripheral blood TCR repertoire changes were tracked in vivo in alopecia patients during primary and secondary sensitization to the hapten diphenylcyclopropenone (DPC). Libraries were pooled for sequencing, and per-sample TCR yields varied mainly because of small differences in library volumes within the pool. For TCR sequencing, blood came from 25 to 35 alopecia patients at anywhere from one to four time points (pre-sensitization, 2, 6 and 24 weeks). Patch testing on the upper back used Finn chambers containing 0.01% DPC, with scoring done after 6 days according to International Contact Dermatitis Research Group standards. The patient cohort, mostly female, included alopecia areata with under or over 50% scalp involvement, alopecia totalis and alopecia universalis. Patients additionally received weekly therapeutic DPC doses to the scalp throughout the roughly 25-week study period. Blood samples were taken from patients before sensitization (week 0) and at 2, 6 and about 24 weeks after DPC sensitization.

This clonotype was counted at least ten times. What antigen it recognizes has not been identified. No per-base quality is available; no much larger clone lies one base away. Study-level results and caveats: No change with DPC sensitization was found in the number of TCRs above 1 in 1000 frequency, and no evidence of global repertoire structure alterations was found. Repeated subsampling changed both the strength of the expansion versus patch-test correlation and the threshold at which the correlation became significant. A positive correlation was found between the number of PT1 expanded TCRs and patch test score, with significance reached at thresholds 8, 16 and 32 but not 4. Compared with pre-sensitization or healthy control sets, expanded TCRs formed significantly more large CDR3 similarity clusters, which is consistent with antigen-driven responses. Because all patients had alopecia, a presumed autoimmune disease, the immune response of the patients might differ from that of healthy individuals.

Receptor libraries were prepared by RACE. The listed sequencing device is NextSeq 500. Library preparation attached unique molecular identifiers to individual cDNA molecules for quantitative, reproducible TCR counting. From each blood RNA sample, both TCR alpha and TCR beta chains were sequenced. As for the authors' bioinformatics: Samples had a median of 95,638 TCRs, with a range from roughly 23,224 to 750,000. The Decombinator software suite was used to annotate the V, J and CDR3 of the TCR reads. For the PS versus PT1 abundance plots, all samples were subsampled to the same number of TCRs (28,000). Expanded TCRs were defined as absent before sensitization and observed at least eight times at the 2-week time point. In-frame beta chains were kept once TCRdb had trimmed the public reads at Q25 with fastp and called clones with MiXCR. Each entry is one CDR3 protein sequence, shown with its most common DNA and genes. The V and J calls were determined by TCRdb, not by the authors. The sample table contains more than 80,000 distinct CDR3 sequences; only one count was recorded for 11% of them. About 3% of the sample belongs to the ten largest clones.

The sample's time point, from its label and the paper: pre-sensitization, week 0. Read against the paper, the sample's treatment or condition label means: therapeutic diphenylcyclopropenone sensitization with weekly scalp DPC. Blood at each patch-test visit was drawn before the patch test was applied. Eligible patients were aged 18 to 70, diagnosed with alopecia, deemed suitable for DPC therapy, and excluded if pregnant. Total RNA was isolated from unfractionated whole blood collected in Tempus Blood RNA tubes. At the junction V is shortened by 3 bases and J by 0 bases, with 15 bases in between. According to the germline V gene, CDR1 reads ENHRY and CDR2 reads SYGVKD. The CDR3 numbers 17 residues from cysteine through phenylalanine. Just CDR3 DNA is preserved here, 51 bases in frame from base 1.

The receptor was derived from a woman aged 55-70 years with alopecia areata. Some clones in this sample may be carry-over from other donors' samples. This specimen consisted of whole blood, obtained in connection with sensitization to the hapten diphenylcyclopropenone (DPC). Here the chain combines TRBV10-3 and TRBJ1-5; perhaps TRBD1 is the D gene, with 6 bases matching. The CDR3 reads as follows: CAISDRGGTFSNQPQHF. The base sequence is TGTGCCATCAGTGACAGGGGAGGCACATTTAGCAATCAGCCCCAGCATTTT.